This T cell receptor (beta chain) was sequenced for a study of T cell changes during pregnancy in multiple sclerosis. Profiled with immunoSEQ multiplex PCR; TCRdb holds only in-frame clones, not every one. The table lists 75,000 to 90,000 clones, 90% to 95% of them singletons. The CDR3 runs 14 residues. The germline V gene encodes CDR1 KGHSH and CDR2 LQKENI. V was cut by 0 bases and J by 3 bases, with 9 bases left in between. The sequencing used PBMCs, collected in the first trimester of pregnancy. The TCR originated in a female donor in good health, serving as a control in a pregnancy study. Some clones in this sample may be carry-over from other donors' samples. The chain joins TRBV18 to TRBJ2-7, with unresolved D. CDR3 sequence reads: CASSPPSSLYEQYF. CDR3 DNA sequence: TGTGCCAGCTCACCACCTTCCTCACTCTACGAGCAGTACTTC.